The sample holds a few counts of the clone carrying this T cell receptor beta chain. CDR3 length: 16 residues. V was shortened by 6 bases and J by 4 bases, with 19 bases between the two germline ends. CDR1 and CDR2 from the germline V gene are SGHRS and YFSETQ. The sample belongs to a study of identical twins. TCRdb ran MiXCR on the 5' RACE reads and lists one entry per CDR3 protein. Among roughly 540,000 distinct CDR3 sequences listed, about 20% were seen once. This same sample was also taken into another study, of T cells expressing NK-cell markers.

Input material: CD4+ T cells sorted from blood. The clonotype originates from a woman aged 18-29 years in good health. This chain joins TRBV5-1 and TRBJ2-2; tentative D call: TRBD2 (5 bases). CDR3 sequence: CASISGPWTSTGELFF. In nucleotides, the CDR3 is TGCGCCAGCATCTCAGGCCCATGGACTTCCACCGGGGAGCTGTTTTTT. The entire variable domain, with the rest obtained from reference TRBV5-1 and TRBJ2-2, is as follows: KAGVTQTPRYLIKTRGQQVTLSCSPISGHRSVSWYQQTPGQGLQFLFEYFSETQRNKGNFPGRFSGRQFSNSRSEMNVSTLELGDSALYLCASISGPWTSTGELFFGEGSRLTVL.